This T cell receptor beta chain stems from a study of HIV-infected patients and healthy controls. CDR1 and CDR2 from the germline V gene are SNHLY and FYNNEI. The V end lost 6 bases, the J end lost 1 base, and 17 bases lay between the germline ends. The CDR3 runs to 16 residues. All unsorted peripheral T cells were captured because whole blood was used without fractionation. Alpha and beta constant-region primers primed reverse transcription of approximately 0.55 ug RNA. Each of the alpha and beta chains got its own library through chain-specific third strand synthesis with indices. A short first PCR added P5 and P7 adapter elements and a second index. TCRdb recomputed calls from the 5' RACE reads with MiXCR, one row per CDR3 protein. The sample holds more than 15,000 distinct CDR3 sequences; around 5.5% are singletons and the top ten take 1.5% to 2%. Study results and caveats: HIV+ repertoires were severely depleted of MAIT alpha-chain CDR3s, unlike healthy controls. Healthy control repertoires had roughly threefold more distinct CDR3s than untreated HIV+ repertoires, and higher Shannon diversity. Slight age and sex differences between study cohorts did not explain the diversity differences.

This clonotype was counted many times. Its matching antigen is unknown. This chain links TRBV2 with TRBJ2-3, with D possibly TRBD1 on 5 matching bases. Material for sequencing was blood. The TCR originated in an adult in good health. The CDR3 spells CASRADRISGTDTQYF. The CDR3 nucleotides read TGTGCCAGCAGAGCCGACAGAATATCTGGCACAGATACGCAGTATTTT.